Listed below are T cell receptor beta chains from one sample, sequenced in a study of T-cell reconstitution after alpha-beta-depleted transplantation in children. MiXCR, applied by TCRdb to the PCR reads, yields one record per CDR3 protein. The data contain around 700,000 distinct CDR3 sequences, about 12% of them singletons. The sample in question was PBMCs, obtained before TCRalphabeta/CD19-depleted stem cell transplant. The receptors come from a girl aged 2-10 years with congenital amegakaryocytic thrombocytopenia, due to receive a stem cell transplant. Both conserved end residues are part of each CDR3. Each record gives: clone size, D gene, J gene, V gene, CDR3 protein, CDR3 DNA. D genes are given only for firm matches. Rows may omit the clone size; those that give it use once, few, many or a size class.

clone size: NA
D gene: TRBD1
J gene: TRBJ2-7
V gene: TRBV27
CDR3 protein: CASNSRQGAYEQYF
CDR3 DNA: TGTGCCAGCAACTCCCGGCAGGGGGCTTACGAGCAGTACTTC

clone size: many
D gene: TRBD2
J gene: TRBJ2-3
V gene: TRBV6-1
CDR3 protein: CASSESGSSDTQYF
CDR3 DNA: TGTGCCAGCAGTGAGAGCGGGAGTTCAGATACGCAGTATTTT

clone size: many
D gene: TRBD1
J gene: TRBJ1-4
V gene: TRBV29-1
CDR3 protein: CSAGQGPNEKLFF
CDR3 DNA: TGCAGCGCTGGACAGGGTCCTAATGAAAAACTGTTTTTT

clone size: many
D gene: TRBD2
J gene: TRBJ2-2
V gene: TRBV12-3/TRBV12-4
CDR3 protein: CASRGTSGRPRRTGELFF
CDR3 DNA: TGTGCCAGCAGGGGGACTAGCGGGAGGCCCCGTAGGACCGGGGAGCTGTTTTTT

clone size: NA
D gene: NA
J gene: TRBJ1-5
V gene: TRBV11-2
CDR3 protein: CASSPPGSHQPQHF
CDR3 DNA: TGTGCCAGCAGCCCCCCGGGGTCTCATCAGCCCCAGCATTTT

clone size: many
D gene: TRBD1
J gene: TRBJ1-5
V gene: TRBV12-3/TRBV12-4
CDR3 protein: CASRQKDRSNQPQHF
CDR3 DNA: TGTGCCAGCAGACAGAAGGACAGGAGCAATCAGCCCCAGCATTTT

clone size: few
D gene: NA
J gene: TRBJ1-2
V gene: TRBV28
CDR3 protein: CASGQGLMSYGYTF
CDR3 DNA: TGTGCCAGCGGCCAAGGACTGATGTCCTATGGCTACACCTTC

clone size: many
D gene: TRBD2
J gene: TRBJ2-3
V gene: TRBV20-1
CDR3 protein: CSAQSGSGTDTQYF
CDR3 DNA: TGCAGTGCCCAAAGCGGGAGCGGTACAGATACGCAGTATTTT

clone size: NA
D gene: NA
J gene: TRBJ2-7
V gene: TRBV5-1
CDR3 protein: CASNLALRAGLSYEQYF
CDR3 DNA: TGCGCCAGCAACTTGGCCCTGAGGGCGGGGCTCTCCTACGAGCAGTACTTC

clone size: few
D gene: TRBD1
J gene: TRBJ1-2
V gene: TRBV7-9
CDR3 protein: CASSRTPGQTFYGYTF
CDR3 DNA: TGTGCCAGCAGCCGAACACCGGGACAGACCTTCTATGGCTACACCTTC

clone size: NA
D gene: NA
J gene: TRBJ2-5
V gene: TRBV30
CDR3 protein: CAWSLGSAETQYF
CDR3 DNA: TGTGCCTGGAGTTTGGGTAGCGCGGAGACCCAGTACTTC

clone size: few
D gene: NA
J gene: TRBJ2-7
V gene: TRBV29-1
CDR3 protein: CSVAHSYEQYF
CDR3 DNA: TGCAGCGTTGCCCATTCCTACGAGCAGTACTTC

clone size: many
D gene: NA
J gene: TRBJ1-6
V gene: TRBV5-1
CDR3 protein: CASSLWGSSPLHF
CDR3 DNA: TGCGCCAGCAGCTTGTGGGGGAGTTCACCCCTCCACTTT

clone size: few
D gene: NA
J gene: TRBJ2-2
V gene: TRBV20-1
CDR3 protein: CSASSGYTGELFF
CDR3 DNA: TGCAGTGCTAGCTCCGGGTACACCGGGGAGCTGTTTTTT

clone size: many
D gene: TRBD1
J gene: TRBJ2-3
V gene: TRBV20-1
CDR3 protein: CSARQGATDTQYF
CDR3 DNA: TGCAGTGCTAGACAGGGGGCCACAGATACGCAGTATTTT

clone size: many
D gene: TRBD1
J gene: TRBJ2-1
V gene: TRBV5-1
CDR3 protein: CASSLPTGGHNEQFF
CDR3 DNA: TGCGCCAGCAGCCTTCCTACAGGGGGCCACAATGAGCAGTTCTTC

clone size: NA
D gene: NA
J gene: TRBJ1-2
V gene: TRBV6-5
CDR3 protein: CASSYSARLVQGYTF
CDR3 DNA: TGTGCCAGCAGTTACAGTGCCCGGCTCGTGCAGGGCTACACCTTC

clone size: many
D gene: TRBD2
J gene: TRBJ2-3
V gene: TRBV7-9
CDR3 protein: CASSPSGLAETDTQYF
CDR3 DNA: TGTGCCAGCAGCCCCTCGGGACTAGCGGAGACAGATACGCAGTATTTT

clone size: NA
D gene: TRBD2
J gene: TRBJ2-7
V gene: TRBV4-1
CDR3 protein: CASSQQPAGGSYEQYF
CDR3 DNA: TGCGCCAGCAGCCAACAGCCCGCGGGAGGATCCTACGAGCAGTACTTC

clone size: NA
D gene: NA
J gene: TRBJ2-7
V gene: TRBV3-1
CDR3 protein: CASSQTPYGSGAYEQYF
CDR3 DNA: TGTGCCAGCAGCCAAACCCCTTACGGGAGTGGGGCCTACGAGCAGTACTTC

clone size: few
D gene: TRBD1
J gene: TRBJ2-2
V gene: TRBV2
CDR3 protein: CASTEGQEFTGELFF
CDR3 DNA: TGTGCCAGTACAGAGGGACAGGAATTCACCGGGGAGCTGTTTTTT

clone size: many
D gene: NA
J gene: TRBJ2-3
V gene: TRBV9
CDR3 protein: CASSVAWSISLSDTQYF
CDR3 DNA: TGTGCCAGCAGCGTAGCTTGGAGCATCTCCCTCTCAGATACGCAGTATTTT

clone size: few
D gene: TRBD1
J gene: TRBJ2-5
V gene: TRBV4-1
CDR3 protein: CASSQGGAGGLRFAQYF
CDR3 DNA: TGCGCCAGCAGCCAAGGAGGGGCAGGGGGATTGCGGTTTGCCCAGTACTTC

clone size: few
D gene: TRBD2
J gene: TRBJ2-1
V gene: TRBV10-3
CDR3 protein: CAISETSWGEGRGTFF
CDR3 DNA: TGTGCCATCAGTGAGACTTCGTGGGGGGAGGGCCGGGGAACATTCTTC

clone size: few
D gene: NA
J gene: TRBJ1-6
V gene: TRBV7-8
CDR3 protein: CASSLDRGAPLHF
CDR3 DNA: TGTGCCAGCAGCTTAGATCGAGGGGCACCCCTCCACTTT

clone size: many
D gene: TRBD1
J gene: TRBJ1-4
V gene: TRBV3-1
CDR3 protein: CASSPRTGDIEELFF
CDR3 DNA: TGTGCCAGCAGCCCCAGGACAGGGGATATTGAGGAACTGTTTTTT

clone size: NA
D gene: TRBD2
J gene: TRBJ2-1
V gene: TRBV24-1
CDR3 protein: CATSGTSAFLMDEQFF
CDR3 DNA: TGTGCCACCAGTGGGACTAGCGCTTTTTTAATGGATGAGCAGTTCTTC

clone size: many
D gene: NA
J gene: TRBJ2-7
V gene: TRBV20-1
CDR3 protein: CSASLTGLSYEQYF
CDR3 DNA: TGCAGTGCTAGCCTGACAGGCCTCTCCTACGAGCAGTACTTC

clone size: many
D gene: NA
J gene: TRBJ2-5
V gene: TRBV7-8
CDR3 protein: CASSSTSQETQYF
CDR3 DNA: TGTGCCAGCAGCTCGACTAGTCAAGAGACCCAGTACTTC

clone size: few
D gene: NA
J gene: TRBJ2-3
V gene: TRBV20-1
CDR3 protein: CSASYGGDIDTQYF
CDR3 DNA: TGCAGTGCTAGTTACGGCGGAGACATAGATACGCAGTATTTT

clone size: many
D gene: NA
J gene: TRBJ2-5
V gene: TRBV5-1
CDR3 protein: CASSLMQTQYF
CDR3 DNA: TGCGCCAGCAGCTTGATGCAGACCCAGTACTTC

clone size: few
D gene: NA
J gene: TRBJ1-1
V gene: TRBV5-6
CDR3 protein: CASSLASLYNTEAFF
CDR3 DNA: TGTGCCAGCAGCTTGGCCAGCCTATACAACACTGAAGCTTTCTTT

clone size: few
D gene: NA
J gene: TRBJ2-5
V gene: TRBV15
CDR3 protein: CATSSGMTEETQYF
CDR3 DNA: TGTGCCACCAGCAGTGGTATGACGGAAGAGACCCAGTACTTC

clone size: many
D gene: NA
J gene: TRBJ1-1
V gene: TRBV28
CDR3 protein: CASIRARREAFF
CDR3 DNA: TGTGCCAGCATAAGGGCCCGGAGGGAAGCTTTCTTT

clone size: many
D gene: NA
J gene: TRBJ2-1
V gene: TRBV5-1
CDR3 protein: CASSVSNNEQFF
CDR3 DNA: TGCGCCAGCAGCGTTTCAAACAATGAGCAGTTCTTC

clone size: few
D gene: NA
J gene: TRBJ2-4
V gene: TRBV20-1
CDR3 protein: CSARENIAKNIQYF
CDR3 DNA: TGCAGTGCTAGAGAAAACATAGCCAAAAACATTCAGTACTTC

clone size: many
D gene: TRBD1
J gene: TRBJ1-2
V gene: TRBV20-1
CDR3 protein: CSALDRGYGYTF
CDR3 DNA: TGCAGTGCTCTTGACAGGGGCTATGGCTACACCTTC

clone size: many
D gene: NA
J gene: TRBJ2-1
V gene: TRBV27
CDR3 protein: CASSSSTQPSYNEQFF
CDR3 DNA: NA

clone size: few
D gene: NA
J gene: TRBJ2-3
V gene: TRBV29-1
CDR3 protein: CSVDLLMTGTQYF
CDR3 DNA: TGCAGCGTTGATCTCCTAATGACAGGTACGCAGTATTTT

clone size: many
D gene: NA
J gene: TRBJ2-7
V gene: TRBV29-1
CDR3 protein: CSVGGVAEYEQYF
CDR3 DNA: TGCAGCGTTGGTGGGGTAGCGGAATACGAGCAGTACTTC

clone size: NA
D gene: TRBD2
J gene: TRBJ2-1
V gene: TRBV5-4
CDR3 protein: CASSLRLFGLANNYNEQFF
CDR3 DNA: TGTGCCAGCAGCTTAAGACTATTTGGACTAGCGAATAACTACAATGAGCAGTTCTTC

clone size: NA
D gene: TRBD2
J gene: TRBJ2-5
V gene: TRBV7-2
CDR3 protein: CASSSAGTTQETQYF
CDR3 DNA: TGTGCCAGCAGCTCAGCCGGGACTACACAAGAGACCCAGTACTTC

clone size: few
D gene: TRBD1
J gene: TRBJ1-4
V gene: TRBV6-5
CDR3 protein: CASSYIDRGANEKLFF
CDR3 DNA: TGTGCCAGCAGTTACATCGACAGGGGCGCAAATGAAAAACTGTTTTTT

clone size: many
D gene: NA
J gene: TRBJ2-2
V gene: TRBV28
CDR3 protein: CASSTTQDTGELFF
CDR3 DNA: TGTGCCAGCAGTACCACACAGGATACCGGGGAGCTGTTTTTT

clone size: NA
D gene: NA
J gene: TRBJ2-1
V gene: TRBV5-8
CDR3 protein: CASRFKGTTYNEQFF
CDR3 DNA: TGTGCCAGCAGGTTCAAAGGGACAACTTACAATGAGCAGTTCTTC

clone size: few
D gene: NA
J gene: TRBJ2-1
V gene: TRBV5-5
CDR3 protein: CASSSQGVDNEQFF
CDR3 DNA: TGTGCCAGCAGCTCACAGGGAGTGGACAATGAGCAGTTCTTC

clone size: NA
D gene: NA
J gene: TRBJ2-3
V gene: TRBV7-6
CDR3 protein: CASSSADSLDTQYF
CDR3 DNA: TGTGCCAGCAGTTCCGCGGACTCCTTAGATACGCAGTATTTT

clone size: many
D gene: NA
J gene: TRBJ2-3
V gene: TRBV20-1
CDR3 protein: CSATHPVSNTDTQYF
CDR3 DNA: TGCAGTGCTACTCACCCGGTCTCTAACACAGATACGCAGTATTTT

clone size: few
D gene: NA
J gene: TRBJ2-3
V gene: TRBV20-1
CDR3 protein: CSAIRGADTQYF
CDR3 DNA: TGCAGTGCCATCAGGGGGGCAGATACGCAGTATTTT

clone size: NA
D gene: TRBD1
J gene: TRBJ2-7
V gene: TRBV7-2
CDR3 protein: CASSFWDRVHEQYF
CDR3 DNA: TGTGCCAGCAGCTTCTGGGACAGGGTCCACGAGCAGTACTTC

clone size: many
D gene: NA
J gene: TRBJ2-7
V gene: TRBV12-3/TRBV12-4
CDR3 protein: CASMFLYEQYF
CDR3 DNA: TGTGCCAGCATGTTCCTCTACGAGCAGTACTTC